This T cell receptor beta chain was sequenced in a study of beta chain features in type 1 diabetes. Between the trimmed V and J ends, which lost 2 bases and 3 bases, there was a span of 14 bases. Looked up from germline, CDR1 is SGHDN and CDR2 is FVKESK. CDR3 length: 15 residues. The study reverse transcribed the entire isolated RNA, so it sequenced expressed TCRB transcripts. Profiled with immunoSEQ multiplex PCR; TCRdb holds only in-frame clones, not every one. This sample yields 600,000 to 700,000 clones, of which over 10% are seen a single time; less than 0.025% belongs to the top ten. This clone has just a few counts. Antigen unknown. General study findings and limits: Insertion counts at VDJ junctions were lower in type 1 diabetes patients, who also showed more deletions there. Relative to healthy donors, patients appeared to have naive, central memory and Treg TCRB repertoires that were more similar. Patients with Type 1 diabetes showed moderately but significantly shorter TCRB CDR3s in all four CD4+ subsets.

The rearrangement links TRBV14 to TRBJ2-7; no definite D call. This TCR came from a man between 18 and 35 years old with type 1 diabetes. The sample consisted of naive CD4+ T cells from blood. The CDR3 DNA reads as TGTGCCAGCAGCCAATCGACCCGGGCCTACTACGAGCAGTACTTC. Residues: CASSQSTRAYYEQYF.